The rows below give T cell receptor beta chains drawn from one sample of a study of blood T cell repertoires in COVID-19. TCRdb's table, derived via immunoSEQ multiplex PCR, lists solely in-frame clones and lacks some. The sample holds roughly 190,000 clones, approximately 80% seen once. Sequencing was done on a sample of PBMCs or T cells enriched from blood (not recorded which). These receptors were collected from a man aged 35-49 years who had recovered from COVID-19. Each CDR3 is given with its conserved first and last residue. Each record gives: J gene, clone size, D gene, V gene, CDR3 length, CDR3 protein, CDR3 DNA. D genes are given only for firm matches. Where a row states a size, it is once, few, many or the class of an expanded clone; other rows omit it.

J: TRBJ1-6; size: NA; D: NA; V: TRBV4-2; length: 13; CDR3: CASSQDDYQPLHF; DNA: TGTGCCAGCAGCCAGGACGACTATCAACCCCTCCACTTT
J: TRBJ1-1; size: NA; D: TRBD1; V: TRBV29-1; length: 14; CDR3: CSVWDRTINTEAFF; DNA: TGCAGCGTATGGGACAGAACGATAAACACTGAAGCTTTCTTT
J: TRBJ1-6; size: few; D: NA; V: TRBV6-1; length: 14; CDR3: CASSEGQMGSPLHF; DNA: TGTGCCAGCAGTGAAGGACAGATGGGTTCACCCCTCCACTTT
J: TRBJ1-1; size: NA; D: NA; V: TRBV5-1; length: 15; CDR3: CASSLLGHTGNEAFF; DNA: TGCGCCAGCAGCTTGTTGGGACACACCGGTAATGAAGCTTTCTTT
J: TRBJ1-2; size: NA; D: NA; V: TRBV5-1; length: 16; CDR3: CASSLFSGEEGYGYTF; DNA: TGCGCCAGCAGCTTGTTCTCCGGGGAGGAGGGGTATGGCTACACCTTC
J: TRBJ1-2; size: NA; D: NA; V: TRBV10-3; length: 15; CDR3: CAISESGGGTRGYTF; DNA: TGTGCCATCAGTGAGTCGGGTGGAGGGACGCGGGGCTACACCTTC
J: TRBJ2-5; size: NA; D: NA; V: TRBV7-3; length: 13; CDR3: CASSSGPKETQYF; DNA: TGTGCCAGCAGCTCGGGTCCCAAAGAGACCCAGTACTTC
J: TRBJ1-1; size: NA; D: NA; V: TRBV9; length: 15; CDR3: CASSGPGWGNTEAFF; DNA: TGTGCCAGCAGCGGTCCAGGGTGGGGGAACACTGAAGCTTTCTTT
J: TRBJ2-7; size: few; D: TRBD2; V: TRBV6-1; length: 16; CDR3: CASSEWGGQGGFEQYF; DNA: TGTGCCAGCAGTGAATGGGGTGGTCAGGGAGGGTTCGAGCAGTACTTC
J: TRBJ2-2; size: NA; D: TRBD2; V: TRBV2; length: 17; CDR3: CASSQNRLAGVAGELFF; DNA: TGTGCCAGCAGTCAAAACCGACTAGCGGGAGTTGCCGGGGAGCTGTTTTTT
J: TRBJ1-3; size: NA; D: NA; V: TRBV30; length: 15; CDR3: CAWSFPVGGGNTIYF; DNA: TGTGCCTGGAGTTTTCCAGTCGGGGGTGGAAACACCATATATTTT
J: TRBJ1-1; size: NA; D: NA; V: TRBV7-2; length: 13; CDR3: CASSLTREREAFF; DNA: TGTGCCAGCAGCTTAACTCGGGAGAGAGAGGCTTTCTTT
J: TRBJ1-1; size: NA; D: NA; V: TRBV7-6; length: 13; CDR3: CASSFGEGTEAFF; DNA: TGTGCCAGCAGCTTCGGGGAAGGGACTGAAGCTTTCTTT
J: TRBJ1-3; size: few; D: NA; V: TRBV20-1; length: 14; CDR3: CSASKDSTGNTIYF; DNA: TGCAGTGCTAGTAAAGACAGTACTGGAAACACCATATATTTT
J: TRBJ2-6; size: NA; D: TRBD2; V: TRBV7-2; length: 17; CDR3: CASSLQAGVLGANVLTF; DNA: TGTGCCAGCAGCTTACAAGCGGGAGTACTTGGGGCCAACGTCCTGACTTTC
J: TRBJ2-1; size: NA; D: NA; V: TRBV3-1/TRBV3-2; length: 12; CDR3: CASSRVRYEQFF; DNA: TGTGCCAGCAGCCGTGTGCGGTATGAGCAGTTCTTC
J: TRBJ2-7; size: NA; D: TRBD2; V: TRBV2; length: 16; CDR3: CASSRSAGGPVIEQYF; DNA: TGTGCCAGCAGTAGATCAGCGGGAGGGCCAGTTATCGAGCAGTACTTC
J: TRBJ2-1; size: NA; D: TRBD2; V: TRBV18; length: 15; CDR3: CASSPRLALYNEQFF; DNA: TGTGCCAGCTCACCAAGACTAGCGTTGTACAATGAGCAGTTCTTC
J: TRBJ1-1; size: NA; D: TRBD1; V: TRBV7-3; length: 14; CDR3: CASSLGQLNTEAFF; DNA: TGTGCCAGCAGCTTGGGACAGCTAAACACTGAAGCTTTCTTT
J: TRBJ1-6; size: few; D: NA; V: TRBV11-2; length: 15; CDR3: CASSLVSSYNSPLHF; DNA: TGTGCCAGCAGCTTAGTTAGCTCCTATAATTCACCCCTCCACTTT
J: TRBJ1-1; size: NA; D: NA; V: TRBV28; length: 14; CDR3: CASSFVRVSTEAFF; DNA: TGTGCCAGCAGTTTTGTCAGGGTAAGCACTGAAGCTTTCTTT
J: TRBJ2-3; size: NA; D: TRBD2; V: TRBV7-9; length: 14; CDR3: CASSIAGGEDTQYF; DNA: TGTGCCAGCAGCATAGCGGGAGGGGAAGATACGCAGTATTTT
J: TRBJ1-1; size: NA; D: TRBD1; V: TRBV24-1; length: 13; CDR3: CATSDGTGGLAFF; DNA: TGTGCCACCAGTGACGGGACAGGGGGTTTGGCTTTCTTT
J: TRBJ2-3; size: once; D: TRBD2; V: TRBV5-4; length: 14; CDR3: CASSSLAGDPTQYF; DNA: TGTGCCAGCAGCTCCCTAGCGGGAGATCCCACGCAGTATTTT
J: TRBJ2-3; size: NA; D: NA; V: TRBV5-4; length: 14; CDR3: CASSLGPITDTQYF; DNA: TGTGCCAGCAGCCTGGGGCCGATCACAGATACGCAGTATTTT
J: TRBJ1-2; size: NA; D: TRBD1; V: TRBV13; length: 14; CDR3: CASSSGTASYGYTF; DNA: TGTGCCAGCAGCTCGGGGACAGCTTCCTATGGCTACACCTTC
J: TRBJ2-1; size: NA; D: NA; V: TRBV7-8; length: 15; CDR3: CASSPGGYLYNEQFF; DNA: TGTGCCAGCAGCCCCGGGGGTTACCTCTACAATGAGCAGTTCTTC
J: TRBJ1-2; size: NA; D: TRBD1; V: TRBV19; length: 15; CDR3: CASKETGGRWDGYTF; DNA: TGTGCCAGTAAGGAGACAGGGGGCCGGTGGGATGGCTACACCTTC
J: TRBJ1-5; size: few; D: TRBD1; V: TRBV6-5; length: 14; CDR3: CASSPGTGHQPQHF; DNA: TGTGCCAGCAGCCCCGGGACAGGACATCAGCCCCAGCATTTT
J: TRBJ2-1; size: NA; D: NA; V: TRBV4-1; length: 13; CDR3: CASGTTSYNEQFF; DNA: TGCGCCAGCGGAACAACTAGCTACAATGAGCAGTTCTTC
J: TRBJ1-5; size: once; D: NA; V: TRBV19; length: 16; CDR3: CASSMMGQGRGQPQHF; DNA: TGTGCCAGTAGTATGATGGGCCAGGGCAGAGGTCAGCCCCAGCATTTT
J: TRBJ1-5; size: NA; D: TRBD1; V: TRBV6-2/TRBV6-3; length: 13; CDR3: CASSGQGGQPQHF; DNA: TGTGCCAGCAGTGGCCAGGGGGGACAGCCCCAGCATTTT
J: TRBJ1-5; size: NA; D: NA; V: TRBV28; length: 11; CDR3: CASSLRWPQHF; DNA: TGTGCCAGCAGTTTGAGATGGCCCCAGCATTTT
J: TRBJ2-1; size: NA; D: TRBD2; V: TRBV27; length: 16; CDR3: CASMYVGSGDYNEQFF; DNA: TGTGCCAGCATGTATGTCGGGAGCGGGGATTACAATGAGCAGTTCTTC
J: TRBJ2-3; size: once; D: NA; V: TRBV7-9; length: 16; CDR3: CASSPETRGGPDTQYF; DNA: TGTGCCAGCAGCCCGGAAACTAGGGGGGGCCCAGATACGCAGTATTTT
J: TRBJ2-7; size: few; D: TRBD2; V: TRBV6-6; length: 14; CDR3: CASSGTSGSHEQYF; DNA: TGTGCCAGCAGTGGGACTAGCGGGAGCCACGAGCAGTACTTC
J: TRBJ1-1; size: once; D: TRBD1; V: TRBV29-1; length: 18; CDR3: CSVEGGKKGQSSHTEAFF; DNA: TGCAGCGTTGAAGGTGGGAAAAAGGGACAGTCAAGCCATACTGAAGCTTTCTTT
J: TRBJ1-2; size: NA; D: NA; V: TRBV9; length: 15; CDR3: CASSVDPDSYYGYTF; DNA: TGTGCCAGCAGCGTGGACCCCGACAGCTACTATGGCTACACCTTC
J: TRBJ1-1; size: NA; D: NA; V: TRBV19; length: 14; CDR3: CASSQFGGDSEAFF; DNA: TGTGCCAGTAGTCAATTTGGGGGGGACTCTGAAGCTTTCTTT
J: TRBJ1-1; size: once; D: NA; V: TRBV15; length: 16; CDR3: CATSRTQGLMNTEAFF; DNA: TGTGCCACCAGCAGAACGCAGGGACTAATGAACACTGAAGCTTTCTTT
J: TRBJ1-5; size: few; D: NA; V: TRBV18; length: 15; CDR3: CASSETAFSNQPQHF; DNA: TGTGCCAGCTCTGAGACAGCGTTTAGCAATCAGCCCCAGCATTTT
J: TRBJ1-6; size: NA; D: TRBD1; V: TRBV7-9; length: 15; CDR3: CASSLRGTGDSPLHF; DNA: TGTGCCAGCAGCTTAAGAGGGACAGGGGACTCACCCCTCCACTTT
J: TRBJ1-1; size: few; D: TRBD1; V: TRBV6-5; length: 15; CDR3: CASRITGGENTEAFF; DNA: TGTGCCAGCAGGATTACAGGGGGGGAGAACACTGAAGCTTTCTTT
J: TRBJ1-1; size: NA; D: TRBD1; V: TRBV7-2; length: 14; CDR3: CASSKDRGRTEAFF; DNA: TGTGCCAGCAGCAAGGACAGGGGGCGGACTGAAGCTTTCTTT
J: TRBJ2-3; size: NA; D: TRBD2; V: TRBV24-1; length: 13; CDR3: CATSGGSTDTQYF; DNA: TGTGCCACCTCCGGGGGGAGCACAGATACGCAGTATTTT
J: TRBJ2-2; size: NA; D: NA; V: TRBV7-9; length: 14; CDR3: CASSLLLNTGELFF; DNA: TGTGCCAGCAGCTTACTCCTGAACACCGGGGAGCTGTTTTTT
J: TRBJ2-5; size: NA; D: TRBD2; V: TRBV5-1; length: 15; CDR3: CASSSQLAAQETQYF; DNA: TGCGCCAGCAGTTCGCAACTAGCGGCACAAGAGACCCAGTACTTC
J: TRBJ2-1; size: once; D: TRBD2; V: TRBV5-1; length: 15; CDR3: CASSLNSGRINEQFF; DNA: TGCGCCAGCAGCTTGAATAGCGGGAGGATCAATGAGCAGTTCTTC
J: TRBJ1-6; size: NA; D: NA; V: TRBV30; length: 16; CDR3: CAWSEGRGSYNSPLHF; DNA: TGTGCCTGGAGTGAAGGTCGCGGCTCCTATAATTCACCCCTCCACTTT
J: TRBJ2-7; size: NA; D: TRBD1; V: TRBV6-6; length: 15; CDR3: CASSTVTIRGYEQYF; DNA: TGTGCCAGCAGTACTGTGACCATCAGGGGGTACGAGCAGTACTTC
J: TRBJ1-1; size: NA; D: TRBD1; V: TRBV24-1; length: 16; CDR3: CATSDVTGNYNTEAFF; DNA: TGTGCCACCAGTGATGTGACAGGGAATTACAACACTGAAGCTTTCTTT
J: TRBJ2-2; size: NA; D: NA; V: TRBV9; length: 16; CDR3: CASSVSGAARRGELFF; DNA: TGTGCCAGCAGCGTAAGCGGCGCTGCCCGGAGAGGGGAGCTGTTTTTT
J: TRBJ1-2; size: NA; D: TRBD1; V: TRBV9; length: 17; CDR3: CASSGRHPGQTNYGYTF; DNA: TGTGCCAGCAGCGGCCGACATCCGGGACAGACAAACTATGGCTACACCTTC
J: TRBJ2-3; size: NA; D: TRBD2; V: TRBV13; length: 16; CDR3: CASSLSLAASTDTQYF; DNA: TGTGCCAGCAGCCTCTCCCTAGCGGCTAGCACAGATACGCAGTATTTT
J: TRBJ2-7; size: NA; D: NA; V: TRBV4-2; length: 14; CDR3: CASRLSSGPNEQYF; DNA: TGTGCCAGCAGACTATCGAGCGGTCCTAACGAGCAGTACTTC
J: TRBJ2-7; size: NA; D: TRBD2; V: TRBV5-1; length: 19; CDR3: CASSLAGNTVREKLYEQYF; DNA: TGCGCCAGCAGCTTGGCCGGGAATACTGTGCGGGAGAAACTATACGAGCAGTACTTC
J: TRBJ2-3; size: NA; D: TRBD1; V: TRBV15; length: 16; CDR3: CATSRGTGANTDTQYF; DNA: TGTGCCACCAGCAGAGGGACAGGGGCGAACACAGATACGCAGTATTTT
J: TRBJ1-1; size: many; D: TRBD1; V: TRBV7-6; length: 14; CDR3: CASSLDRGYTEAFF; DNA: TGTGCCAGCAGCTTAGACAGGGGGTACACTGAAGCTTTCTTT